The 10 T cell receptor beta chains below all came from one sample that was sequenced in a study of identical twins. MiXCR, run by TCRdb on the 5' RACE reads, gives a single entry per CDR3 protein. The sample shows 1.5 million or so distinct CDR3 sequences, more than 30% of them seen only once. The sequencing sample was made of cord blood. These receptor sequences come from a newborn girl in good health.

Comment on this clonotype: A much larger clonotype is one base distant, so this may be a read error. The chain recombines TRBV25-1 with TRBJ1-2, with D possibly being TRBD1 (5 bases). In germline, CDR1 is MGHDK, CDR2 SYGVNS. This CDR3 has 15 amino acids. CDR3 amino acids: CASGDLGDPFYGYTF. CDR3 DNA sequence: TGTGCCAGCGGTGATCTGGGGGACCCCTTCTATGGCTACACCTTC.

Remarks on this clonotype: Sequence at one end of the junction differs from germline and may be a read error. The chain uses TRBV11-3 and TRBJ2-3, with D perhaps given as TRBD1 or TRBD2 (5 bases each). The germline CDR1 and CDR2 sequences are SGHNT and YENEEA. This CDR3 has 15 residues. The CDR3: CAISLDWGSHDTQYF. DNA of the CDR3: TGTGCCATCAGCTTAGATTGGGGGTCTCACGATACGCAGTATTTT.

The chain uses TRBV5-1 and TRBJ2-5, with D hard to call. This CDR3 spans 16 amino acids. V was shortened by 0 bases and J by 11 bases, with 23 bases between the two germline ends. CDR1 is SGHRS, CDR2 YFSETQ, per germline. CDR3 nucleotides: TGCGCCAGCAGCTTGGTAGGCTCGAGCTCCTACAATGAGCAGTACTTC. This sequence encodes CASSLVGSSSYNEQYF.

The chain links TRBV4-2 to TRBJ2-1, with TRBD2 matching 12 bases. The DNA end favors TRBJ2-7, so the J call may be wrong. The V gene's germline CDR1 is LGHNA and CDR2 YNFKEQ. This CDR3 is 17 amino acids long. CDR3 loop: CASSQVLAGGRYNEQYF. In nucleotides, the CDR3 is TGTGCCAGCAGCCAAGTACTAGCGGGGGGCCGATACAATGAGCAGTACTTC.

V gene TRBV20-1 combines with J gene TRBJ2-5; 9 positions agree with TRBD2. Germline V gene sequence: CDR1 DFQATT, CDR2 SNEGSKA (reference sequence). The CDR3 runs to 14 residues. The V segment lost 6 bases and the J segment 3 bases; nucleotides outside the gene matches: 8. The DNA of the CDR3 is TGCAGTGCCGTACTAGCGGGTAGGAAAGAGACCCAGTACTTC. Translating it yields CSAVLAGRKETQYF.

The chain has TRBV11-2 and TRBJ2-3, with 8 bases matching TRBD1. This CDR3 region has 16 residues. Germline assignment: CDR1 SGHAT and CDR2 FQNNGV. V lost 2 bases, J lost 4 bases, and 8 bases stayed unmatched. The CDR3 bases are TGTGCCAGCAGCTTAAGCCGGACAGGGATCGCAGATACGCAGTATTTT. It translates to CASSLSRTGIADTQYF.

In its sample, this clonotype was seen many times. V and J are TRBV10-3 and TRBJ1-2; D gene ambiguous. The CDR3 consists of 11 residues. Trimming cost V 4 bases and J 5 bases, with 5 bases left between them. Germline CDR1 ENHRY, CDR2 SYGVKD. CDR3 loop: CAISGVYGYTF. CDR3 coding DNA: TGTGCCATCAGTGGGGTTTATGGCTACACCTTC.

This rearrangement joins TRBV6-5 to TRBJ2-1, with D perhaps assigned TRBD1 or TRBD2 (6 bases each). This CDR3 contains 18 residues. Germline V lookup: CDR1 MNHEY, CDR2 SVGAGI. Trimming removed 4 bases at V and 6 bases at J, with 25 bases between. The CDR3 nucleotides are TGTGCCAGCAGTTTTCGGGGGCTCCTACAATCCAGCCCCAATGAGCAGTTCTTC. It translates to CASSFRGLLQSSPNEQFF.

The chain recombines TRBV15 with TRBJ1-6; D unclear. The V and J ends lost 5 bases and 7 bases respectively, with 15 bases between them. The CDR3 has 15 amino acids. Per germline, CDR1 LNHNV and CDR2 YYDKDF (reference sequence). CDR3 in amino acids: CATSPSAYENSPLHF. The CDR3, as DNA: TGTGCCACCAGCCCCTCCGCGTACGAGAATTCACCCCTCCACTTT.

This clonotype was detected ten times or more. J is TRBJ2-1 and V is TRBV7-2; D remains unclear. The V gene's germline CDR1 is SGHTA and CDR2 FQGNSA. The V gene lost 5 bases and the J gene lost 2 bases, with 13 bases spanning the gap. The CDR3 runs 15 residues. CDR3 in amino acids: CASSASTNTYNEQFF. CDR3 in DNA: TGTGCCAGCAGCGCTTCGACAAATACCTACAATGAGCAGTTCTTC.